The clone carrying this T cell receptor (beta chain) was recorded once. Its antigen is undetermined. One end of the junction fails to match germline, which may point to a read error. CDR3 length: 13 amino acids. Germline V gene sequence: CDR1 SGHVS, CDR2 FNYEAQ. PCR used 60 Vbeta primers and 13 Jbeta primers. Sequenced by immunoSEQ multiplex PCR; TCRdb stores in-frame clones only, minus some. The table records some 150,000 clones, over 70% of them present only once. The entry originates in a study of cytomegalovirus exposure and HLA in healthy donors. Study-level background: In an early release, HLA-typed donors contributed about 80 million unique TCR sequences.

Overall study findings and caveats: A later analysis showed TCR association rates differing by HLA locus, peaking at DRB1 and lowest at HLA-C.

This TCR derives from a man younger than 45 in good health and CMV-seronegative. The chain couples TRBV7-6 to TRBJ1-5, with D unresolved. Sequencing was performed on PBMCs. The CDR3 nucleotides read TGTGCCAGCAGCTTGGCAGACAATCAGCCCCAGAATTTT. Protein: CASSLADNQPQNF.